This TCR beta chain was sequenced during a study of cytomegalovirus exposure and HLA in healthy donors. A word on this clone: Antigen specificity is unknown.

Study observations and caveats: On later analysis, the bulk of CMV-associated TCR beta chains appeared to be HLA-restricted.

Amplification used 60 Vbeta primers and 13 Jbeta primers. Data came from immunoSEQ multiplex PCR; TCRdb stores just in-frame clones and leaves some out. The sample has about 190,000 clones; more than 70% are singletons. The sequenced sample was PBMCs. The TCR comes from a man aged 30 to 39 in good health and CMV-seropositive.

CDR3 in amino acids: CASSERTLRSNYGYTF. The CDR3, as DNA: TGTGCCAGCAGTGAACGGACACTTCGATCTAACTATGGCTACACCTTC. V and J are TRBV2 and TRBJ1-2; possibly TRBD1 for D (5 bases). Trimming stripped 2 bases from V and 0 bases from J, with 13 bases between. The CDR3 has 16 amino acids. Germline CDR1 is SNHLY and CDR2 is FYNNEI.